The rows below give T cell receptor beta chains drawn from one sample of a study of blood T cell repertoires in COVID-19. The table came from immunoSEQ multiplex PCR; TCRdb's copy has only in-frame clones and leaves some out. This sample has about 250,000 clones, with more than 70% found just once. Sequencing was performed on peripheral blood. The receptors stem from a man aged 40-49 years with active or convalescent COVID-19. Both conserved end residues are part of each CDR3. Fields, in order: CDR3 DNA, CDR3 protein, clone size, V gene, J gene, D gene. A D gene is named only where the DNA matches it firmly. Rows give clone size only sometimes, using once, few, many, or a class for an expanded clone.

TGTGCCAGTAGTCCGGTAGGGACAGGGGGCACTGGGTATGGCTACACCTTC,CASSPVGTGGTGYGYTF,NA,TRBV19,TRBJ1-2,TRBD1
TGTGCCAGCAGCTTAAGGCAGGGGATGATCGAAGACAAAGGGCCCCAGCATTTT,CASSLRQGMIEDKGPQHF,NA,TRBV11-3,TRBJ1-5,NA
TGTGCCAGCAGTTCAGGGCCGACGACTAACTATGGCTACACCTTC,CASSSGPTTNYGYTF,NA,TRBV6-6,TRBJ1-2,NA
TGTGCCAGCACAACAGGGGGTTATGAAAAACTGTTTTTT,CASTTGGYEKLFF,NA,TRBV6-5,TRBJ1-4,TRBD1
TGTGCCAGCAGCTTTTCAGAGGATCAGCCCCAGCATTTT,CASSFSEDQPQHF,NA,TRBV11-3,TRBJ1-5,NA
TGTGCCAGCAGTCGCACCGGACAGACTGAAGCTTTCTTT,CASSRTGQTEAFF,NA,TRBV7-9,TRBJ1-1,NA
TGTGCCAGCAGCCCAGACAGTCCCCTTTTGAACACTGAAGCTTTCTTT,CASSPDSPLLNTEAFF,NA,TRBV11-3,TRBJ1-1,NA
TGTGCCAGCAGCAAAGAGGCGTACACGGGAAGAGCTGGAAACACCATATATTTT,CASSKEAYTGRAGNTIYF,NA,TRBV21-1,TRBJ1-3,NA
TGTGCCAGCAGTGGTTCCGAGGGTCTCAACACCGGGGAGCTGTTTTTT,CASSGSEGLNTGELFF,NA,TRBV2,TRBJ2-2,NA
TGCGCCAGCAGCACGGGGGTTAGCAATCAGCCCCAGCATTTT,CASSTGVSNQPQHF,NA,TRBV5-1,TRBJ1-5,NA
TGTGCCAGCAGCCCCCTAGCGGCTTTCTCCTACAATGAGCAGTTCTTC,CASSPLAAFSYNEQFF,once,TRBV7-9,TRBJ2-1,TRBD2
TGTGCCAGCTCGCCAGACAGGGAGAGTTTTGAAGCTTTCTTT,CASSPDRESFEAFF,NA,TRBV18,TRBJ1-1,TRBD1
TGTGCCAGCACTAGCGGATACAATGAGCAGTTCTTC,CASTSGYNEQFF,NA,TRBV11-3,TRBJ2-1,TRBD2
TGTGCCAGCAGCGTGAGGGACAGGGGAGCCCTGGGCTATGGCTACACCTTC,CASSVRDRGALGYGYTF,NA,TRBV9,TRBJ1-2,TRBD1
TGTGCCAGCAGCCCTGGGGACAGGGGGTTAGAAGAGACCCAGTACTTC,CASSPGDRGLEETQYF,NA,TRBV14,TRBJ2-5,TRBD1
TGCACTTCTAGTGCTAGCTCTACAGATAGTGAGCAGTTCTTC,CTSSASSTDSEQFF,NA,TRBV20-1,TRBJ2-1,NA
TGTGCCTGGGGTCGGCCCGGGGGGGGCACTGAAGCTTTCTTT,CAWGRPGGGTEAFF,NA,TRBV30,TRBJ1-1,NA
TGTGCCAGCAGTTTAGGCTTAGAGGGACACCACTTT,CASSLGLEGHHF,NA,TRBV12-3/TRBV12-4,TRBJ1-6,NA
TGTGCCAGCAGCCGGGGACAGGCTAACTATGGCTACACCTTC,CASSRGQANYGYTF,NA,TRBV13,TRBJ1-2,TRBD1
TGTGCCAGCAGTTACGCCAGGGGCGGCACTGAAGCTTTCTTT,CASSYARGGTEAFF,NA,TRBV6-5,TRBJ1-1,NA
TGTGCCAGCAGCCAACGCGGGGGGACCTATATAATTCGCGAGCAGTACTTC,CASSQRGGTYIIREQYF,NA,TRBV14,TRBJ2-7,TRBD2
TGTGCCAGCAACAGACAGGGGGCAGACACCGGGGAGCTGTTTTTT,CASNRQGADTGELFF,NA,TRBV9,TRBJ2-2,TRBD1
TGTGCCAGCAGCGGAACAGGGGGCGTTACTAATGAAAAACTGTTTTTT,CASSGTGGVTNEKLFF,NA,TRBV7-9,TRBJ1-4,TRBD1
TGTGCTAGTGGTTTGGGGGTCATAGCGGGGGCAGATACGCAGTATTTT,CASGLGVIAGADTQYF,NA,TRBV12-5,TRBJ2-3,TRBD2
TGTGCCAGCAGCCAAGGTAGGCGGCAGGGAACAGCTTTCTTT,CASSQGRRQGTAFF,once,TRBV3-1/TRBV3-2,TRBJ1-1,NA
TGTGCCACCCAATCAGGACAGATCAATCAGCCCCAGCATTTT,CATQSGQINQPQHF,NA,TRBV6-5,TRBJ1-5,NA
TGTGCCAGCAGTTACGGCAGGGGGGAGACCCAGTACTTC,CASSYGRGETQYF,NA,TRBV6-5,TRBJ2-5,TRBD1
TGTGCCAGCAGGCGGGACAGTGAGAACACTGAAGCTTTCTTT,CASRRDSENTEAFF,NA,TRBV5-5,TRBJ1-1,TRBD1
TGTGCCTGTAAGCACGCAAGAAGGACAGGAGGAAACACCATATATTTT,CACKHARRTGGNTIYF,NA,TRBV30,TRBJ1-3,TRBD1